This T cell receptor beta chain was captured by sequencing in a study of shared clonotypes between healthy human individuals. Study-wide background: The plates for each donor numbered three CD4 naive, three CD4 memory, two CD8 naive and one CD8 memory.

This CDR3 has 15 amino acids. The V segment lost 0 bases and the J segment 4 bases; nucleotides outside the gene matches: 3. From germline, CDR1 is SGHRS and CDR2 YFSETQ. A split of CD4+ cells into CD45RA+ naive and CD45RA-negative memory subsets was performed. The protocol was immunoSEQ multiplex PCR, while the TCRdb copy is restricted to in-frame clones and leaves out a portion. There are some 500,000 clones in the sample; almost 97% occur only once, and under 0.06% lies in the top ten. The sequenced material came from naive CD4+ T cells sorted from blood. Stated subset: CD45RA+ positively selected. The genes are TRBV5-1 and TRBJ2-3; 9 bases line up with TRBD2. This TCR derives from a young woman in good health. The CDR3 loop is CASSLASGNPDTQYF. CDR3 nucleotides: TGCGCCAGCAGCTTGGCTAGCGGGAATCCAGATACGCAGTATTTT. The entire variable domain, with the rest obtained from reference TRBV5-1 and TRBJ2-3, is as follows: KAGVTQTPRYLIKTRGQQVTLSCSPISGHRSVSWYQQTPGQGLQFLFEYFSETQRNKGNFPGRFSGRQFSNSRSEMNVSTLELGDSALYLCASSLASGNPDTQYFGPGTRLTVL.